The next 21 T cell receptor beta chains were all read from a single sample in a study. TCRdb reprocessed the 5' RACE reads via MiXCR and lists one record per CDR3 protein. The repertoire holds 62,000 or so distinct CDR3 sequences, with about 26% as singletons. Cells sorted as Tregs were CD4+, CD25+ and CD127-/low. Sequences were obtained from tumor-infiltrating Tregs sorted from the breast tumor. These receptor sequences come from a female donor with breast cancer.

This clonotype has a count of ten or more. J is TRBJ2-2 and V is TRBV5-1; tentative D call: TRBD1 (5 bases). V was clipped by 0 bases and J by 4 bases, with 7 bases between them. The germline gives CDR1 SGHRS, CDR2 YFSETQ. CDR3 length: 14 residues. For the CDR3, the DNA is TGCGCCAGCAGCTTGGCTGGGGCCACCGGGGAGCTGTTTTTT. Encoded protein: CASSLAGATGELFF.

V gene TRBV15 combines with J gene TRBJ1-2; D is undetermined. The CDR3 consists of 14 residues. Trimming stripped 2 bases from V and 4 bases from J, with 11 bases between. Germline loops: CDR1 LNHNV, CDR2 YYDKDF (reference sequence). CDR3 nucleotides: TGTGCCACCAGCAGACGAACAGAACCCTATGGCTACACCTTC. As protein: CATSRRTEPYGYTF.

The chain carries TRBV15 and TRBJ1-5; D not resolved. Germline V gene sequence: CDR1 LNHNV, CDR2 YYDKDF (reference sequence). The CDR3 is made up of 12 amino acids. V gave up 3 bases and J gave up 3 bases, with 3 bases separating them. The CDR3 region has the DNA TGTGCCACCAGCAGGGACAATCAGCCCCAGCATTTT. This encodes CATSRDNQPQHF.

This chain links TRBV15 with TRBJ2-3; 7 bases line up with TRBD1. Unmatched junction bases numbered 5, after V lost 3 bases and J lost 2 bases. This CDR3 spans 15 amino acids. In germline, CDR1 is LNHNV, CDR2 YYDKDF (reference sequence). CDR3 nucleotides: TGTGCCACCAGCAGGGGGACAGCTCCCACAGATACGCAGTATTTT. This codes for CATSRGTAPTDTQYF. The whole variable domain, remainder taken from reference TRBV15 and TRBJ2-3, is DAMVIQNPRYQVTQFGKPVTLSCSQTLNHNVMYWYQQKSSQAPKLLFHYYDKDFNNEADTPDNFQSRRPNTSFCFLDIRSPGLGDTAMYLCATSRGTAPTDTQYFGPGTRLTVL.

CDR3 sequence (DNA): TGTGCCAGCAGCGTTACCTGGGCTGGAAACACCATATATTTT. Its translation is CASSVTWAGNTIYF. The J gene is TRBJ1-3, the V gene TRBV9; D not resolved. The CDR3 is made up of 14 amino acids. Germline V CDR1 and CDR2: SGDLS, YYNGEE. V lost 2 bases to trimming and J lost 2 bases, with 8 bases between them. Looking up the rest from reference TRBV9 and TRBJ1-3 gives the full variable domain: DSGVTQTPKHLITATGQRVTLRCSPRSGDLSVYWYQQSLDQGLQFLIQYYNGEERAKGNILERFSAQQFPDLHSELNLSSLELGDSALYFCASSVTWAGNTIYFGEGSWLTVV.

Remarks on this clonotype: This may be a read error, as it is one base from a much larger clone. CDR3 residues: CVSSPTGSGQPQHF. The CDR3 nucleotides read TGTGTCAGCAGTCCCACAGGGTCTGGTCAGCCCCAGCATTTT. The V call is TRBV12-3 or TRBV12-4, the J call TRBJ1-5, with D possibly being TRBD1 (6 bases). This CDR3 has 14 amino acids.

This clonotype turned up a few times. The chain uses TRBV20-1 and TRBJ1-2; 7 bases agree with TRBD1. The J segment lost 0 bases and the V segment lost 2 bases, leaving 3 bases of the junction unmatched. From germline, CDR1 is DFQATT and CDR2 SNEGSKA (reference sequence). This CDR3 spans 14 amino acids. Here the CDR3 reads CSARKTGTNYGYTF. The CDR3 DNA is TGCAGTGCTAGAAAGACAGGGACTAACTATGGCTACACCTTC.

The table lists this clonotype with a few counts. The chain carries TRBV7-2 and TRBJ2-4; D assignment may be TRBD1 or TRBD2 (5 bases each). The CDR3 is 13 residues long. Per the germline V gene, CDR1 is SGHTA and CDR2 is FQGNSA. V lost 4 bases to trimming and J lost 7 bases, with 11 bases between them. The CDR3 region has the DNA TGTGCCAGCAGCTCCCGGGACGGCAACATTCAGTACTTC. Residues: CASSSRDGNIQYF.

This clonotype was observed a single time. As the CDR3 is not closed by the conserved phenylalanine or tryptophan, this likely results from a read error. The rearrangement joins TRBV4-3 to TRBJ2-1; D unclear. CDR3 size: 16 residues. V lost 1 base, J lost 7 bases, and 17 bases lay in between. CDR1 is LGHNA and CDR2 is YSLEER in the germline V gene. Here the CDR3 reads CASSQGRHSQKNEQFS. CDR3 coding DNA: TGCGCCAGCAGCCAAGGACGGCACAGCCAGAAGAATGAGCAGTTCTCC.

This clonotype has a count of ten or more. The chain combines TRBV25-1 with TRBJ2-7; TRBD1 matches at 8 bases. The CDR3 is 13 amino acids. V gave up 4 bases and J gave up 6 bases; unmatched junction bases: 5. Germline CDR1 is MGHDK and CDR2 is SYGVNS. This CDR3 reads CASSADRVFEQYF. The CDR3 bases are TGTGCCAGCAGTGCGGACAGGGTCTTCGAGCAGTACTTC.

The table lists this clonotype with a few counts. The CDR3 reads CASSFRRDRDSYEQYF. CDR3 sequence (DNA): TGTGCCAGCAGTTTTCGGAGGGACAGAGATTCCTACGAGCAGTACTTC. The gene calls are TRBV27 and TRBJ2-7; D is perhaps TRBD1 (7 bases). This CDR3 region has 16 residues. The V gene lost 3 bases and the J gene lost 1 base, with 16 bases spanning the gap. CDR1 is MNHEY, CDR2 SMNVEV, per germline (reference sequence).

As for this clonotype: With a much larger clone just one base away, this may be a read error. This rearrangement joins TRBV5-1 to TRBJ2-1; the match to TRBD1 covers 10 bases. The trim removed 4 bases at V and 9 bases at J, leaving 13 bases unmatched. Germline lookup yields CDR1 SGHRS and CDR2 YFSETQ. The CDR3 is 16 amino acids. CDR3 sequence reads: CASSPGQGTRFGEQFF. CDR3 nucleotides: TGCGCCAGCAGCCCGGGACAGGGGACCCGGTTTGGTGAGCAGTTCTTC.

Ten or more counts support this clonotype. The J gene is TRBJ1-4, the V gene TRBV7-6, with no clear D. With 5 bases removed from V and 7 bases from J, the gap between germline ends came to 11 bases. This CDR3 comprises 13 residues. Looked up from germline, CDR1 is SGHVS and CDR2 is FNYEAQ. The CDR3 region is CASSPFESEKLFF. The CDR3 DNA sequence: TGTGCCAGCAGCCCCTTCGAGTCTGAAAAACTGTTTTTT.

In its sample, this clonotype was seen a few times. This chain uses TRBV12-3 or TRBV12-4 with TRBJ2-6; D may be TRBD2 (5 bases). The CDR3 spans 15 residues. V shed 7 bases and J shed 1 base, with 11 bases lying between them. The DNA for the CDR3 is TGTGCCAGCACCCAAACTAGGTCTGGGGCCAACGTCCTGACTTTC. Protein: CASTQTRSGANVLTF.

The genes are TRBV11-1 and TRBJ2-7; the D gene could be TRBD1 or TRBD2 (5 bases each). Trimming took 1 base from V and 3 from J, leaving 7 bases between them. The germline V gene encodes CDR1 SGHAT and CDR2 FQDESV (reference sequence). The CDR3 loop spans 13 amino acids. CDR3 sequence: CASSLGDGYEQYF. The CDR3 bases are TGTGCCAGCAGCTTAGGGGACGGCTACGAGCAGTACTTC.

This rearrangement joins TRBV4-2 to TRBJ2-7, with TRBD1 matching 7 bases. This CDR3 has 15 amino acids. Germline CDR1 reads LGHNA; CDR2 reads YNFKEQ. The V gene end was trimmed by 3 bases and the J gene end by 6 bases; junction bases not matched to a gene: 11. The CDR3 sequence: CASSQVDRRGGEQYF. The CDR3 bases are TGTGCCAGCAGCCAGGTGGACAGGCGAGGGGGCGAGCAGTACTTC.

Comment on this clonotype: A much larger clonotype is one base distant, so this may be a read error. The chain carries TRBV20-1 and TRBJ2-1; 8 positions agree with TRBD1. Germline V lookup: CDR1 DFQATT, CDR2 SNEGSKA (reference sequence). The CDR3 totals 14 residues. Germline trimming cut 7 bases from V and 5 bases from J; bases unmatched to any gene: 10. The CDR3 DNA sequence: TGCAGTGTTACCGGACAGGGACAAAACAATGAGCAGTTCTTC. It translates to CSVTGQGQNNEQFF.

The rearrangement uses TRBV7-9 and TRBJ1-4; no clear D. With 3 bases removed from V and 4 bases from J, the gap between germline ends came to 9 bases. The CDR3 has 14 amino acids. The V gene's germline CDR1 is SEHNR and CDR2 FQNEAQ (reference sequence). CDR3 nucleotide sequence: TGTGCCAGCAGCTTCGGCGGGTTTAATGAAAAACTGTTTTTT. It encodes CASSFGGFNEKLFF.

The chain joins TRBV7-9 to TRBJ2-7; 9 bases align to TRBD1. Losses at the gene ends were 5 bases for V and 0 bases for J; bases not matched to a gene: 11. CDR1 SEHNR and CDR2 FQNEAQ come from the germline V gene (reference sequence). The CDR3 consists of 17 residues. DNA of the CDR3: TGTGCCAGCAGCCCCACAGGACAGGGGCCCTCCTCCTACGAGCAGTACTTC. This sequence encodes CASSPTGQGPSSYEQYF.

The table lists this clonotype with a few counts. The chain has TRBV6-5 and TRBJ2-5, with D tentatively TRBD2 (5 bases). V was cut by 2 bases and J by 4 bases, with 8 bases left in between. Germline V gene sequence: CDR1 MNHEY, CDR2 SVGAGI. There are 13 residues in the CDR3. The chain's CDR3 is CASSYGLTETQYF. In nucleotides, the CDR3 is TGTGCCAGCAGTTACGGACTGACAGAGACCCAGTACTTC.

This clonotype was seen a few times. The chain employs TRBV7-2 and TRBJ2-5, with D perhaps TRBD1 (7 bases). The CDR3 extends over 14 amino acids. CDR1 is SGHTA, CDR2 FQGNSA, per germline. The germline V and J ends were trimmed by 3 bases and 2 bases, with 10 bases remaining between them. CDR3: CASSLGGQQETQYF. Written as DNA, the CDR3 is TGTGCCAGCAGCTTGGGGGGACAGCAAGAGACCCAGTACTTC.